These 10 T cell receptor beta chains came from one sample sequenced in a study of blood T cell repertoires in COVID-19. The assay was immunoSEQ multiplex PCR, and TCRdb's table has in-frame clones only and misses some. The sample has under 250,000 clones, about 80% seen once. Sequencing was done on a sample of peripheral blood. The receptors shown here come from a woman aged 25 to 39 who had recovered from COVID-19.

This chain's CDR3 is CASSDSGGYNEQFF. The CDR3 DNA reads as TGTGCCAGCAGTGATTCGGGAGGTTACAATGAGCAGTTCTTC. This chain connects TRBV6-1 to TRBJ2-1, with 7 bases matching TRBD2. CDR3 length: 14 amino acids. The V gene end was trimmed by 3 bases and the J gene end by 4 bases; junction bases not matched to a gene: 3. Germline CDR1 MNHNS, CDR2 SASEGT.

The chain couples TRBV7-9 to TRBJ2-2; tentative D call: TRBD1 (5 bases). V was cut by 3 bases and J by 5 bases, with 13 bases left in between. The length of the CDR3 is 15 residues. Germline CDR1 SEHNR, CDR2 FQNEAQ (reference sequence). CDR3 sequence: CASSLSQGGTGELFF. The DNA of the CDR3 is TGTGCCAGCAGCTTGAGCCAGGGTGGAACCGGGGAGCTGTTTTTT.

The chain has TRBV5-4 and TRBJ1-2; TRBD1 aligns across 12 bases. Germline CDR1 is SGHNT and CDR2 is YYREEE (reference sequence). V gave up 5 bases and J gave up 3 bases; unmatched junction bases: 11. The CDR3 consists of 17 residues. The CDR3 is CASRIGTGGPLDYGYTF. In nucleotides, the CDR3 is TGTGCCAGCAGAATTGGGACAGGGGGCCCTTTGGACTATGGCTACACCTTC.

As DNA, the CDR3 is TGTGCCAGCAGACAGACAGGGGGATCTAATGAAAAACTGTTTTTT. Its translation is CASRQTGGSNEKLFF. This chain connects TRBV6-4 to TRBJ1-4, with 9 bases identical to TRBD1. This CDR3 comprises 15 residues. With 6 bases clipped from V and 3 bases from J, the junction kept 5 bases outside the gene matches. The germline V gene has CDR1 MRHNA and CDR2 SNTAGT.

The chain is built from TRBV7-3 and TRBJ2-5; D call uncertain. The length of the CDR3 is 17 residues. Germline CDR1 reads SGHTA; CDR2 reads FQGTGA. V was trimmed by 1 base and J by 2 bases, leaving 17 bases between them. CDR3 bases: TGTGCCAGCAGCTTAATAGTGGGCCGACGCGTACAAGAGACCCAGTACTTC. It codes for CASSLIVGRRVQETQYF.

The chain employs TRBV5-6 and TRBJ2-7; TRBD2 is a possible D gene (5 bases). Germline V CDR1 and CDR2: SGHDT, YYEEEE. V lost 1 base and J 3 bases, leaving 20 bases between the germline ends. The CDR3 sequence is 17 residues long. DNA for the CDR3: TGTGCCAGCAGCTTGCCCAACGACGGGGTCCCTGTCTACGAGCAGTACTTC. As protein: CASSLPNDGVPVYEQYF.

The chain links TRBV10-3 to TRBJ1-1; TRBD1 matches 11 bases. Germline V CDR1 and CDR2: ENHRY, SYGVKD. J lost 3 bases, V lost 6 bases, and 6 bases had no gene match. The CDR3 runs 15 residues. The CDR3 bases are TGTGCCATCAGAGGAATGGGACAGGGGGACACTGAAGCTTTCTTT. Protein product: CAIRGMGQGDTEAFF.

V usage is TRBV27 and J usage is TRBJ2-1; 14 bases are shared with TRBD2. Germline trimming cut 11 bases from V and 10 bases from J; bases unmatched to any gene: 13. Germline V lookup: CDR1 MNHEY, CDR2 SMNVEV (reference sequence). The CDR3 length is 15 residues. The CDR3 here is CASRGGTSGRKEQFF. Written as DNA, the CDR3 is TGTGCCTCCAGAGGCGGGACTAGCGGGAGAAAGGAGCAGTTCTTC.

A single count supports this clone. J is TRBJ1-1 and V is TRBV6-5; D may be TRBD1 (6 bases). This CDR3 has 15 amino acids. Trimming took 8 bases from V and 1 from J, leaving 17 bases between them. Germline V lookup: CDR1 MNHEY, CDR2 SVGAGI. DNA for the CDR3: TGTGCCAGCTCGATACAACTCAGGGGGAACACTGAAGCTTTCTTT. Encoded protein: CASSIQLRGNTEAFF.

The chain combines TRBV29-1 with TRBJ1-1; TRBD1 agrees at 7 bases. Losses at the gene ends were 7 bases for V and 0 bases for J; bases not matched to a gene: 8. Germline V lookup: CDR1 SQVTM, CDR2 ANQGSEA. The CDR3 sequence is 14 residues long. CDR3 region: CSAFDRAMNTEAFF. Here the CDR3 DNA reads TGCAGCGCCTTCGACAGGGCCATGAACACTGAAGCTTTCTTT. The whole variable domain, remainder taken from reference TRBV29-1 and TRBJ1-1, is SAVISQKPSRDICQRGTSLTIQCQVDSQVTMMFWYRQQPGQSLTLIATANQGSEATYESGFVIDKFPISRPNLTFSTLTVSNMSPEDSSIYLCSAFDRAMNTEAFFGQGTRLTVV.